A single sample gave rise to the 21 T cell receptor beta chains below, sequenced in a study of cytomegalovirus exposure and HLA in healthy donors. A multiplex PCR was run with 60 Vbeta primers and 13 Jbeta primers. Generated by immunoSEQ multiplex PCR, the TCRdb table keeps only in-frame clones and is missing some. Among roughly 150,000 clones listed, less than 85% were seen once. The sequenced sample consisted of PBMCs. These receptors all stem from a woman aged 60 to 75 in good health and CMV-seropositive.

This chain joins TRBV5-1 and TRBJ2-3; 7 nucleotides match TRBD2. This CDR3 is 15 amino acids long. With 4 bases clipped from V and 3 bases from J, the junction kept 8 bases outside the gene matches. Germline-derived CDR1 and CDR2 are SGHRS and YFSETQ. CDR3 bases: TGCGCCAGCAGCCTAGGACTAGGCCCTACAGATACGCAGTATTTT. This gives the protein CASSLGLGPTDTQYF.

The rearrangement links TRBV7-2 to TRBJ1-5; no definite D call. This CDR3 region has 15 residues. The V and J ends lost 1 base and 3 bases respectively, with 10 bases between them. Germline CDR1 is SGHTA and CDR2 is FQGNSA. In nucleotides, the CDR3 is TGTGCCAGCAGCTTAGTGGCGGACTTCAATCAGCCCCAGCATTTT. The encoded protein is CASSLVADFNQPQHF.

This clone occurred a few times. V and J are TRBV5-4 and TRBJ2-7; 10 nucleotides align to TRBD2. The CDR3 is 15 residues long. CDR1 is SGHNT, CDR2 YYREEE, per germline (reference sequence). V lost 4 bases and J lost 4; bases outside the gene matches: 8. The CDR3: CASSDRTSGGYEQYF. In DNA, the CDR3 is TGTGCCAGCAGCGACAGGACTAGCGGCGGTTACGAGCAGTACTTC.

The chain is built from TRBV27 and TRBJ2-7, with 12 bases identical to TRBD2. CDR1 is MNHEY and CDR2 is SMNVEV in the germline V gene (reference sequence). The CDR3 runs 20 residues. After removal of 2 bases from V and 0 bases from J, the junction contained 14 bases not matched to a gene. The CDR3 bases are TGTGCCAGCAGTTTAAGGGGAGCTAGCGGGAGGGCCCTGAGCTCCTACGAGCAGTACTTC. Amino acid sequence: CASSLRGASGRALSSYEQYF.

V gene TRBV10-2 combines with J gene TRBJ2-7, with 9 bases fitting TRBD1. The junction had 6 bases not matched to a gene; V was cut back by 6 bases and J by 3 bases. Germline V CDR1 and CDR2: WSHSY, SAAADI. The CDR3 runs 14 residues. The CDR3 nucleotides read TGCGCCAGCAGCCCCGGGACAGGGATCTACGAGCAGTACTTC. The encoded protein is CASSPGTGIYEQYF.

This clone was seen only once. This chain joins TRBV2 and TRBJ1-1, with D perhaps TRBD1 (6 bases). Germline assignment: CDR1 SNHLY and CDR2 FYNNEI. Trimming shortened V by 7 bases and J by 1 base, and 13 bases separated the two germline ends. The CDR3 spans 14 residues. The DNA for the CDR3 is TGTGCCAGCAAGTACAGGGAGACGAACACTGAAGCTTTCTTT. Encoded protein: CASKYRETNTEAFF.

The CDR3 region has the DNA TGTGCCATCAGTGTTGGGCAGGGGGACAAAAACATTCAGTACTTC. Translating it yields CAISVGQGDKNIQYF. This chain connects TRBV10-3 to TRBJ2-4; TRBD1 matches at 7 bases. This CDR3 comprises 15 residues. Per the germline V gene, CDR1 is ENHRY and CDR2 is SYGVKD. V was pared by 4 bases and J by 3 bases, with 6 bases of the junction left unmatched.

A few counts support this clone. The DNA of the CDR3 is TGCGCCAGCAGCTTCTCCACAGATACGCAGTATTTT. It translates to CASSFSTDTQYF. This chain connects TRBV5-1 to TRBJ2-3; no clear D gene. Germline assignment: CDR1 SGHRS and CDR2 YFSETQ. This CDR3 region has 12 residues. V lost 2 bases and J 2 bases, leaving 3 bases between the germline ends. Full variable domain (outside the CDR3, taken from reference TRBV5-1 and TRBJ2-3): KAGVTQTPRYLIKTRGQQVTLSCSPISGHRSVSWYQQTPGQGLQFLFEYFSETQRNKGNFPGRFSGRQFSNSRSEMNVSTLELGDSALYLCASSFSTDTQYFGPGTRLTVL.

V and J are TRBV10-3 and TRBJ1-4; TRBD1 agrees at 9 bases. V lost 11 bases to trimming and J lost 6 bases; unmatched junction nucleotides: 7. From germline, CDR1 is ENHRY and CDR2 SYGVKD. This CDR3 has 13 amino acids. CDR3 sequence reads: CASRDREDEKLFF. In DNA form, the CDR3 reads TGTGCCTCACGGGACAGGGAGGATGAAAAACTGTTTTTT.

CDR3 loop: CASSQDLGQGARYGYTF. In DNA, the CDR3 is TGCGCCAGCAGCCAAGATTTAGGGCAGGGGGCGCGGTATGGCTACACCTTC. The V and J genes are TRBV4-1 and TRBJ1-2; 8 bases match TRBD1. Germline CDR1 and CDR2: MGHRA and YSYEKL. V dropped 0 bases and J dropped 5; count of bases not matched to a gene: 11. This CDR3 has 17 amino acids.

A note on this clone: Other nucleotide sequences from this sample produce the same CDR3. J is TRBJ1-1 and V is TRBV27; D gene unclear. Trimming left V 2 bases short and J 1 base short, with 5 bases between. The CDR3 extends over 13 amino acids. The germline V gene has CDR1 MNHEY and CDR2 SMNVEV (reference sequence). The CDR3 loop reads CASSLGRNTEAFF. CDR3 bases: TGTGCCAGCAGTTTAGGGCGGAACACTGAAGCTTTCTTT.

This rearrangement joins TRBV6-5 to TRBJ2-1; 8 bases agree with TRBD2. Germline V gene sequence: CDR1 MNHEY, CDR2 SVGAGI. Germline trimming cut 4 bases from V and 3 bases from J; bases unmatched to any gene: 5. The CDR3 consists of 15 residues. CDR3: CASSSIAGYYNEQFF. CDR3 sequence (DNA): TGTGCCAGCAGTTCAATAGCGGGGTACTACAATGAGCAGTTCTTC.

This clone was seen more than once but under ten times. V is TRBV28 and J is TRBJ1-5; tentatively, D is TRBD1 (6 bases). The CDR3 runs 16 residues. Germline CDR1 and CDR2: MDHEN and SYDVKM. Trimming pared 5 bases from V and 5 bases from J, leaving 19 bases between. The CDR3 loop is CASSKNPGGGYQPQHF. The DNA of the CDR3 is TGTGCCAGCAGTAAAAACCCGGGAGGGGGATATCAGCCCCAGCATTTT.

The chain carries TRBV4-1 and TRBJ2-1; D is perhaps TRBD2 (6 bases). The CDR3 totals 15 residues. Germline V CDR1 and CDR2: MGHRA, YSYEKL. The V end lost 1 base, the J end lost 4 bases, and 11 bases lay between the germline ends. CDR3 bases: TGCGCCAGCAGCCAAGGAAGCGGGCTTTACAATGAGCAGTTCTTC. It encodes CASSQGSGLYNEQFF.

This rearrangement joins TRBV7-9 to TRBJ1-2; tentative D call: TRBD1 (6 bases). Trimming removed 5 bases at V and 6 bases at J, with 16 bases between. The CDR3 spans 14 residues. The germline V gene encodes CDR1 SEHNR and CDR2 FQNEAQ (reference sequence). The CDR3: CASSLPGAKDGYTF. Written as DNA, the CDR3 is TGTGCCAGCAGCCTCCCAGGGGCGAAGGATGGCTACACCTTC.

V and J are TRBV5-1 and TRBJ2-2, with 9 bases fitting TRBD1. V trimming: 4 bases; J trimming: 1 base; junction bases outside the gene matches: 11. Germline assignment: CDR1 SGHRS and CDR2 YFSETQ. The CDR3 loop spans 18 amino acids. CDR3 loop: CASSALTVGQGNTGELFF. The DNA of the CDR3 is TGCGCCAGCAGCGCCTTAACCGTGGGACAGGGGAACACCGGGGAGCTGTTTTTT.

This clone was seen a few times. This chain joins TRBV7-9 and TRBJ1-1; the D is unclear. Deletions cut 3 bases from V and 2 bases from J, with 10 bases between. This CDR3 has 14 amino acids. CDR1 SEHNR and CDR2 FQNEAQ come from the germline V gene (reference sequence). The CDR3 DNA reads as TGTGCCAGCAGCTTGGACTACGCAAACACTGAAGCTTTCTTT. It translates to CASSLDYANTEAFF.

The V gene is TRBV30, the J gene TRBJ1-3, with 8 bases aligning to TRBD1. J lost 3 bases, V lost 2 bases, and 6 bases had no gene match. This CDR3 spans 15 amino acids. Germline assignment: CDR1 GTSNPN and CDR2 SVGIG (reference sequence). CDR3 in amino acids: CAWSTRTGIGNTIYF. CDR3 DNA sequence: TGTGCCTGGAGTACACGGACAGGGATTGGAAACACCATATATTTT.

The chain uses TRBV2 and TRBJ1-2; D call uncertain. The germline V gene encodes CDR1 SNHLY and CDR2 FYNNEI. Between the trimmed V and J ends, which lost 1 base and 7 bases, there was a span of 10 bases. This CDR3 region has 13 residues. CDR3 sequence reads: CASSEGAGGGYTF. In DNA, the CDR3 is TGTGCCAGCAGTGAAGGGGCAGGAGGTGGCTACACCTTC.

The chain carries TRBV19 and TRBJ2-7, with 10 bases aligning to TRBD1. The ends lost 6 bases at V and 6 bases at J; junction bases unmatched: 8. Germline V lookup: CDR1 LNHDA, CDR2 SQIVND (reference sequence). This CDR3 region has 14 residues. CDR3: CASRQPGQGSEQYF. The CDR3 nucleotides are TGTGCCAGTAGGCAACCGGGACAGGGGAGCGAGCAGTACTTC. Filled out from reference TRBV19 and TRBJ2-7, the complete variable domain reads DGGITQSPKYLFRKEGQNVTLSCEQNLNHDAMYWYRQDPGQGLRLIYYSQIVNDFQKGDIAEGYSVSREKKESFPLTVTSAQKNPTAFYLCASRQPGQGSEQYFGPGTRLTVT.

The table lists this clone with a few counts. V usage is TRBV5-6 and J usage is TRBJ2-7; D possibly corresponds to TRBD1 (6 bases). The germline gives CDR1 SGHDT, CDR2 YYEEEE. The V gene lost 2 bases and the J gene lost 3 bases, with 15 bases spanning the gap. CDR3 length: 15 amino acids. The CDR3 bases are TGTGCCAGCAGCTTAGAGATGACAGGCCGCTACGAGCAGTACTTC. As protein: CASSLEMTGRYEQYF.